The 11 T cell receptor beta chains listed next were all sequenced from one sample in a study of blood T cell repertoires in COVID-19. Libraries were prepared by immunoSEQ multiplex PCR; TCRdb keeps only in-frame clonotypes and omits some of them. Counted here are about 130,000 clones, about four fifths occurring once; the ten biggest clones make up around a fifth. The sample taken for sequencing was peripheral blood. Source of these receptors: a man at least 80 years old with acute or convalescent COVID-19.

The genes are TRBV5-1 and TRBJ2-1, with 13 bases identical to TRBD2. This CDR3 has 15 residues. V lost 2 bases and J lost 7; bases outside the gene matches: 3. From germline, CDR1 is SGHRS and CDR2 YFSETQ. CDR3 bases: TGCGCCAGCAGCTTACTAGCGGGGGGGCGGAATGAGCAGTTCTTC. Translation: CASSLLAGGRNEQFF.

This clone was recorded once. The genes are TRBV5-1 and TRBJ1-1; D is possibly TRBD1 (6 bases). V lost 7 bases to trimming and J lost 0 bases, with 13 bases between them. The CDR3 is 14 amino acids. Looked up from germline, CDR1 is SGHRS and CDR2 is YFSETQ. CDR3 in DNA: TGCGCCAGCCCATCCGGGACACTGAACACTGAAGCTTTCTTT. It codes for CASPSGTLNTEAFF.

The V call is TRBV7-2, the J call TRBJ1-5, with D hard to call. This CDR3 is built from 13 residues. Per the germline V gene, CDR1 is SGHTA and CDR2 is FQGNSA. Trimming stripped 3 bases from V and 5 bases from J, with 8 bases between. In nucleotides, the CDR3 is TGTGCCAGCAGCTTTTTGGCGGATCAGCCCCAGCATTTT. Amino acids: CASSFLADQPQHF.

The rearrangement links TRBV18 to TRBJ2-7; possible D gene TRBD2, 6 bases. This CDR3 contains 19 residues. The ends were cut back, 0 bases at V and 2 bases at J, with 23 bases in the middle. The V gene's germline CDR1 is KGHSH and CDR2 LQKENI. Here the CDR3 reads CASSPPGVLSSGGAYEQYF. The CDR3 DNA is TGTGCCAGCTCACCACCAGGGGTACTGTCCTCCGGAGGGGCCTACGAGCAGTACTTC. Full variable domain (rest looked up from reference TRBV18 and TRBJ2-7): NAGVMQNPRHLVRRRGQEARLRCSPMKGHSHVYWYRQLPEEGLKFMVYLQKENIIDESGMPKERFSAEFPKEGPSILRIQQVVRGDSAAYFCASSPPGVLSSGGAYEQYFGPGTRLTVT.

This clone occurred once. This chain joins TRBV7-9 and TRBJ1-1, with a weak D call TRBD1 (6 bases). Germline V gene data show CDR1 as SEHNR and CDR2 as FQNEAQ (reference sequence). The length of the CDR3 is 18 residues. The V gene lost 5 bases and the J gene lost 5 bases, with 27 bases spanning the gap. The CDR3 sequence is CASSRSRPDSREGTEAFF. CDR3 in DNA: TGTGCCAGCAGCCGATCCCGCCCGGACAGCAGGGAGGGGACTGAAGCTTTCTTT.

The chain employs TRBV10-2 and TRBJ1-4, with D possibly TRBD1 on 6 matching bases. The CDR3 is made up of 18 amino acids. The germline V gene has CDR1 WSHSY and CDR2 SAAADI. The V gene lost 2 bases and the J gene lost 3 bases, with 19 bases spanning the gap. As DNA, the CDR3 is TGCGCCAGCAGTGAGGCGACAGGATTTTTCGGAGCTAATGAAAAACTGTTTTTT. Translation gives CASSEATGFFGANEKLFF.

This clone is judged medium-sized. CDR3 amino acids: CASSQGGLDDEQYF. Written as DNA, the CDR3 is TGTGCCAGCAGCCAAGGGGGACTAGATGACGAGCAGTACTTC. This rearrangement joins TRBV14 to TRBJ2-7, with 8 nucleotides matching TRBD2. Looked up from germline, CDR1 is SGHDN and CDR2 is FVKESK. V was pared by 1 base and J by 5 bases, with 4 bases of the junction left unmatched. CDR3 length equals 14 residues.

This clone was seen a few times. The chain uses TRBV4-3 and TRBJ1-1; TRBD1 agrees at 9 bases. Germline values: CDR1 LGHNA, CDR2 YSLEER. The CDR3 sequence is 15 residues long. With V trimmed by 0 bases and J by 5 bases, 4 bases remained unmatched. The CDR3 region has the DNA TGCGCCAGCAGCCAAGAAGACAGGGGGGGAACTGAAGCTTTCTTT. Its translation: CASSQEDRGGTEAFF.

This clone was detected once. The J gene is TRBJ2-2, the V gene TRBV4-3; 9 bases are shared with TRBD1. Germline V gives CDR1 LGHNA, CDR2 YSLEER. Unmatched junction bases numbered 5, after V lost 5 bases and J lost 7 bases. The CDR3 is made up of 14 amino acids. The chain's CDR3 is CASSSGQGNGELFF. DNA for the CDR3: TGCGCCAGCAGCTCCGGACAGGGGAACGGGGAGCTGTTTTTT.

The sample holds a few counts of this clone. The chain links TRBV4-1 to TRBJ1-6, with D unresolved. In germline, CDR1 is MGHRA, CDR2 YSYEKL. The CDR3 totals 15 residues. V was pared by 4 bases and J by 8 bases, with 15 bases between. As DNA, the CDR3 is TGCGCCAGCAGCCCCGGAGGATTGAGGTATTCACCCCTCCACTTT. Translated: CASSPGGLRYSPLHF.

The chain employs TRBV27 and TRBJ1-5, with D unresolved. This CDR3 is 15 amino acids long. V was trimmed by 6 bases and J by 1 base, leaving 13 bases between them. The germline V gene has CDR1 MNHEY and CDR2 SMNVEV (reference sequence). In nucleotides, the CDR3 is TGTGCCAGCAGCCCCGGGCCGGGGAGCAATCAGCCCCAGCATTTT. Translated, it gives CASSPGPGSNQPQHF.